This T cell receptor (beta chain) emerged from a study of blood T cell repertoires in COVID-19. V lost 4 bases, J lost 10 bases, and 5 bases stayed unmatched. Germline assignment: CDR1 SGHTA and CDR2 FQGTGA. CDR3 length: 13 amino acids. Here immunoSEQ multiplex PCR was the method, and the copy in TCRdb shows in-frame clones only, minus some. The table records 40,000 to 45,000 clones, around 76% of them present only once. The specimen sequenced was peripheral blood. The receptor was isolated from an elderly man with acute or convalescent COVID-19. This sequence joins TRBV7-3 and TRBJ2-1; the match to TRBD1 covers 9 bases. CDR3 sequence reads: CASSWDRAREQFF. The CDR3 DNA reads as TGTGCCAGCAGCTGGGACAGGGCTCGCGAGCAGTTCTTC.